This T cell receptor (beta chain) was sequenced during a study of blood T cells in healthy people across ages. This clonotype was found a few times. A second PCR, run for roughly 7 to 12 cycles, used a sample-barcoded 5' primer plus a J-beta primer mix. TCRdb used MiXCR to reprocess the 5' RACE reads, holding one entry per CDR3 protein. The data contain roughly 800,000 distinct CDR3 sequences, around 25% of them singletons. This CDR3 has 13 amino acids. Trimming shortened V by 6 bases and J by 4 bases, and 12 bases separated the two germline ends. CDR1 and CDR2 (germline): LNHDA, SQIVND (reference sequence). These records were also assigned to another study, of T cells of mothers and their children. According to that study: For each mother, over 9 million TCR beta CDR3 reads were obtained, and for each child, about 3 million.

The source of this sequence is a boy between 10 and 17 years old in good health. The sequencing input was blood. The chain joins TRBV19 to TRBJ2-5, with D possibly matching TRBD1 (5 bases). In DNA form, the CDR3 reads TGTGCCAGTAGAAATGTGGGGCGAGAGACCCAGTACTTC. It encodes CASRNVGRETQYF.